Ten or more counts support the clone carrying this TCR beta chain. Its specificity is not known. Arm-PCR with iRepertoire HTBI primers amplified the CDR3 regions for these TCR beta libraries. TCRdb used MiXCR to reprocess the multiplex PCR reads, holding one entry per CDR3 protein. The data hold 400,000 or so distinct CDR3 sequences, with 20% observed a single time. The data are from a study of regulatory T cells in long-lasting Graves disease. The time point: persistent/refractory GD, antithyroid drugs over 5 years with positive TRAb. Isolated PBMC RNA provided the starting material for the TCR library. Findings and limits, study-wide: Favored gene segments in persistent disease were TRBV28, TRBJ1-2 and TRBJ2-5.

The CDR3 spans 14 residues. V trimming: 6 bases; J trimming: 6 bases; junction bases outside the gene matches: 6. The sample in question was peripheral blood mononuclear cells (PBMCs), obtained when the disease was refractory, from a patient treated with antithyroid drugs. The TCR originated in a female donor with Graves disease. The chain uses TRBV12-3 or TRBV12-4 and TRBJ1-5; 9 bases fit TRBD1. CDR3 in amino acids: CASRLGQGSQPQHF. CDR3 in DNA: TGTGCCAGCAGGTTGGGACAGGGTAGTCAGCCCCAGCATTTT.